These 8 T cell receptor beta chains were all obtained from the same sample, sequenced in a study of a mutant IDH1 vaccine in newly diagnosed glioma. As for time point: week 23, last vaccination. Every vaccination contained 300 ug of the mutant IDH1 20-mer peptide and was paired with topical imiquimod. These receptors have no known antigen. Sequencing was performed with immunoSEQ multiplex PCR; in TCRdb, only in-frame clones are kept and a portion is missing. The sample contains approximately 35,000 clones, over 75% of which appear only once. The sequencing here drew on PBMCs, taken from a glioma patient whose treatment included an IDH1 peptide vaccine. These receptors were obtained from a man aged 35-49 years with glioma.

V gene TRBV5-1 combines with J gene TRBJ2-6, with no clear D. Germline lookup yields CDR1 SGHRS and CDR2 YFSETQ. Trimming removed 5 bases from V and 2 bases from J, with 8 bases in between. CDR3 length: 14 amino acids. CDR3 in amino acids: CASRPVAGANVLTF. Written as DNA, the CDR3 is TGCGCCAGCAGACCGGTAGCTGGGGCCAACGTCCTGACTTTC.

The rearrangement uses TRBV10-1 and TRBJ2-1, with D perhaps matching TRBD2 (5 bases). The ends were cut back, 4 bases at V and 2 bases at J, with 12 bases in the middle. The CDR3 totals 15 residues. Germline V lookup: CDR1 WNHNN, CDR2 SYGVQD (reference sequence). CDR3 loop: CASSGHAGTYNEQFF. The CDR3 DNA follows: TGCGCCAGCAGTGGACACGCCGGGACCTACAATGAGCAGTTCTTC.

The genes are TRBV6-5 and TRBJ2-7; D unclear. Looked up from germline, CDR1 is MNHEY and CDR2 is SVGAGI. Trimming stripped 6 bases from V and 2 bases from J, with 17 bases between. The CDR3 consists of 15 residues. The CDR3 DNA sequence: TGTGCCAGCAGCCTAAGTGGTGATCTCGCCTACGAGCAGTACTTC. Its protein product is CASSLSGDLAYEQYF.

The V gene is TRBV27, the J gene TRBJ2-2, with D possibly TRBD2 on 5 matching bases. This CDR3 spans 15 amino acids. Trimming shortened V by 6 bases and J by 0 bases, and 11 bases separated the two germline ends. Looked up from germline, CDR1 is MNHEY and CDR2 is SMNVEV (reference sequence). The CDR3 sequence is CASSPSWTNTGELFF. CDR3 bases: TGTGCCAGCAGCCCTAGCTGGACGAACACCGGGGAGCTGTTTTTT.

The chain carries TRBV14 and TRBJ1-1, with D possibly TRBD1 on 6 matching bases. CDR3 length: 14 residues. CDR1 is SGHDN, CDR2 FVKESK, per germline. V lost 4 bases to trimming and J lost 4 bases, with 13 bases between them. Written as DNA, the CDR3 is TGTGCCAGCAGCCTTACCAGGGGATCCACTGAAGCTTTCTTT. It yields the protein CASSLTRGSTEAFF. Based on the CDR3 plus reference TRBV14 and TRBJ1-1, the full variable domain is EAGVTQFPSHSVIEKGQTVTLRCDPISGHDNLYWYRRVMGKEIKFLLHFVKESKQDESGMPNNRFLAERTGGTYSTLKVQPAELEDSGVYFCASSLTRGSTEAFFGQGTRLTVV.

The V call is TRBV19, the J call TRBJ1-3; 10 nucleotides agree with TRBD1. This CDR3 region has 15 residues. Trimming cost V 3 bases and J 4 bases; bases outside gene matches: 3. Germline CDR1 and CDR2: LNHDA and SQIVND (reference sequence). DNA for the CDR3: TGTGCCAGTAGTATCCCGACAGGGGGCGGAAACACCATATATTTT. Translating it yields CASSIPTGGGNTIYF.

V usage is TRBV28 and J usage is TRBJ1-6; D remains ambiguous. The V end lost 3 bases, the J end lost 7 bases, and 19 bases lay between the germline ends. The CDR3 spans 17 residues. Germline CDR1 is MDHEN and CDR2 is SYDVKM. For the CDR3, the DNA is TGTGCCAGCAGTTTTGGTTCCCAATTCCTGGGGAATTCACCCCTCCACTTT. Its translation is CASSFGSQFLGNSPLHF.

The J gene is TRBJ2-2, the V gene TRBV7-8; TRBD1 might be the D (5 bases). Deletions cut 7 bases from V and 3 bases from J, with 9 bases between. This CDR3 is 13 amino acids long. Germline V CDR1 and CDR2: SGHVS, FQNEAQ. The CDR3 region has the DNA TGTGCCAGCACCCTCAGGGACACCGGGGAGCTGTTTTTT. The encoded protein is CASTLRDTGELFF.